The rows below give T cell receptor beta chains drawn from one sample of a study of T cell responses to AZD1222 COVID-19 vaccine. Repertoires were generated with immunoSEQ multiplex PCR, while TCRdb's copy carries only in-frame clones and drops some. Of 100,000 to 150,000 clones detected, around 84% appear once; the ten largest clones hold roughly 12%. The sequences come from peripheral blood, collected on day 0 of AZD1222 vaccination. Receptor source: an adult in good health. Each CDR3 is given without its conserved first and last residue. D genes are given only for firm matches.

d_gene: TRBD1
v_gene: TRBV5-4
j_gene: TRBJ1-1
CDR3aa: ASSSGTGGMNTEAF

d_gene: NA
v_gene: TRBV28
j_gene: TRBJ1-1
CDR3aa: ASSLGPNTEAF

d_gene: TRBD2
v_gene: TRBV18
j_gene: TRBJ2-3
CDR3aa: ASSPLDSGGAGTDTQY

d_gene: TRBD2
v_gene: TRBV7-6
j_gene: TRBJ2-3
CDR3aa: ASSSTGLTTDTQY

d_gene: NA
v_gene: TRBV6-5
j_gene: TRBJ2-7
CDR3aa: ASSRVPGEQY

d_gene: TRBD1
v_gene: TRBV5-6
j_gene: TRBJ1-4
CDR3aa: ASSHGTVATNEKLF

d_gene: TRBD1
v_gene: TRBV10-3
j_gene: TRBJ1-5
CDR3aa: AIQDRASQPQH

d_gene: NA
v_gene: TRBV20-1
j_gene: TRBJ1-3
CDR3aa: SASGGLNSGNTIY

d_gene: NA
v_gene: TRBV28
j_gene: TRBJ1-1
CDR3aa: ASSSNTEAF

d_gene: TRBD2
v_gene: TRBV7-2
j_gene: TRBJ2-3
CDR3aa: ASTQRTSGRSTQY

d_gene: TRBD1
v_gene: TRBV24-1
j_gene: TRBJ1-6
CDR3aa: ATSELSGQGSSPLH

d_gene: NA
v_gene: TRBV6-5
j_gene: TRBJ1-1
CDR3aa: ASSARGPNTEAF

d_gene: NA
v_gene: TRBV6-6
j_gene: TRBJ2-1
CDR3aa: ASSRLLHIEQF

d_gene: TRBD1
v_gene: TRBV28
j_gene: TRBJ1-2
CDR3aa: ASSSGTAANYGYT

d_gene: TRBD1
v_gene: TRBV7-3
j_gene: TRBJ2-1
CDR3aa: ASSPGQGEGRYNEQF

d_gene: TRBD1
v_gene: TRBV10-3
j_gene: TRBJ1-2
CDR3aa: AISRDSTNYGYT

d_gene: NA
v_gene: TRBV6-5
j_gene: TRBJ2-7
CDR3aa: ASRKESGRKYEQY

d_gene: NA
v_gene: TRBV7-2
j_gene: TRBJ2-7
CDR3aa: ASSPLLGLYEQY

d_gene: TRBD1
v_gene: TRBV5-1
j_gene: TRBJ2-3
CDR3aa: ASSLVLVADRADTQY

d_gene: TRBD1
v_gene: TRBV4-2
j_gene: TRBJ1-1
CDR3aa: ASSQEGQGVTEAF

d_gene: NA
v_gene: TRBV14
j_gene: TRBJ1-2
CDR3aa: ASSQGQGYGYT

d_gene: NA
v_gene: TRBV5-8
j_gene: TRBJ2-7
CDR3aa: ASSWNGPIAAYEQY

d_gene: NA
v_gene: TRBV9
j_gene: TRBJ1-2
CDR3aa: ASSVGGTSRGYT

d_gene: TRBD1
v_gene: TRBV4-2
j_gene: TRBJ1-4
CDR3aa: ASSPMQGVGEKLF

d_gene: NA
v_gene: TRBV5-1
j_gene: TRBJ2-5
CDR3aa: ASSLLVVKETQY

d_gene: TRBD1
v_gene: TRBV7-2
j_gene: TRBJ1-2
CDR3aa: ASSPDRGYYGYT

d_gene: NA
v_gene: TRBV6-5
j_gene: TRBJ2-3
CDR3aa: ASSYSVTDTQY

d_gene: TRBD1
v_gene: TRBV19
j_gene: TRBJ2-2
CDR3aa: ASSIDSRDRGHTGELF

d_gene: NA
v_gene: TRBV27
j_gene: TRBJ1-2
CDR3aa: ASSWEGGSYT

d_gene: NA
v_gene: TRBV6-5
j_gene: TRBJ1-1
CDR3aa: ASSYGAGVAF

d_gene: TRBD2
v_gene: TRBV10-3
j_gene: TRBJ2-7
CDR3aa: AISGTSGTPYEQY

d_gene: TRBD1
v_gene: TRBV5-4
j_gene: TRBJ2-2
CDR3aa: ASSSRQGGHGELF

d_gene: NA
v_gene: TRBV6-5
j_gene: TRBJ1-5
CDR3aa: ASRGTRAANQPQH

d_gene: NA
v_gene: TRBV6-1
j_gene: TRBJ1-6
CDR3aa: ASSERGGDNSPLH

d_gene: TRBD1
v_gene: TRBV27
j_gene: TRBJ2-5
CDR3aa: ASSSTTGTAQETQY

d_gene: NA
v_gene: TRBV2
j_gene: TRBJ1-2
CDR3aa: ASSEAPGNYGYT

d_gene: TRBD2
v_gene: TRBV18
j_gene: TRBJ2-3
CDR3aa: ASSPTSGTDTQY

d_gene: NA
v_gene: TRBV30
j_gene: TRBJ2-3
CDR3aa: AWSRRGEQDTQY

d_gene: NA
v_gene: TRBV30
j_gene: TRBJ1-6
CDR3aa: AWSVGSSYNSPLH

d_gene: NA
v_gene: TRBV9
j_gene: TRBJ2-7
CDR3aa: ASSVGIPTYEQY

d_gene: NA
v_gene: TRBV7-3
j_gene: TRBJ2-5
CDR3aa: ASSESGATETQY

d_gene: NA
v_gene: TRBV28
j_gene: TRBJ1-2
CDR3aa: ASSTSAGGYT

d_gene: TRBD1
v_gene: TRBV5-4
j_gene: TRBJ1-1
CDR3aa: ASSRDRGGTEAF

d_gene: NA
v_gene: TRBV28
j_gene: TRBJ1-6
CDR3aa: ATNSGGEAPDHSPLH

d_gene: NA
v_gene: TRBV5-1
j_gene: TRBJ1-1
CDR3aa: ASSLGLGLRTEAF

d_gene: TRBD1
v_gene: TRBV15
j_gene: TRBJ2-7
CDR3aa: ATSRGQGLHLSYEQY